Listed below are T cell receptor beta chains from one sample, sequenced in a study of beta chain features in type 1 diabetes. Generated by immunoSEQ multiplex PCR, the TCRdb table keeps only in-frame clones and is missing some. The sample gives roughly 340,000 clones, around 12% of which show up once; around 0.01% is in the top ten. Sequences were obtained from naive CD4+ T cells from blood. All receptors derive from a woman aged 18-29 years with type 1 diabetes. Each CDR3 is given with its conserved first and last residue. A D gene is named only where the DNA matches it firmly. Rows give clone size only sometimes, using once, few, many, or a class for an expanded clone.

>.|TRBV28|.|TRBJ2-1
TGTGCCAGCAGCTCCGCTACGAGCTCCTACAATGAGCAGTTCTTC
CASSSATSSYNEQFF
>TRBD2|TRBV7-2|few|TRBJ2-7
TGTGCCAGCAGCCTATCAGCGGGGGACTACGAGCAGTACTTC
CASSLSAGDYEQYF
>.|TRBV28|few|TRBJ1-2
TGTGCCAGCAGTTTGGGGGGGGAGGGTGGCTACACCTTC
CASSLGGEGGYTF
>TRBD2|TRBV5-6|few|TRBJ2-5
TGTGCCAGCAGCTGGGACCCGACTAGCGGGGGGACGAAGACCCAGTACTTC
CASSWDPTSGGTKTQYF
>.|TRBV4-3|few|TRBJ2-7
TGCGCCAGCAGCCACCGGGCGTTGTTGGACTACCAAATTCGCGAGCAGTACTTC
CASSHRALLDYQIREQYF
>.|TRBV7-9|few|TRBJ1-4
TGTGCCAGCAGACAGAGTAATGAAAAACTGTTTTTT
CASRQSNEKLFF
>.|TRBV18|.|TRBJ1-1
TGTGCCAGCTCGCCGACAGGTAACACTGAAGCTTTCTTT
CASSPTGNTEAFF
>.|TRBV5-6|.|TRBJ1-2
TGTGCCAGCAGCTTTAACCAGGGCTATAACTATGGCTACACCTTC
CASSFNQGYNYGYTF
>TRBD1|TRBV19|.|TRBJ2-7
TGTGCCAGTAGTTTAACCGGGACAGGTGGCTACGAGCAGTACTTC
CASSLTGTGGYEQYF
>.|TRBV29-1|few|TRBJ1-1
TGCAGCGTTGGGGGCAGAATGAACACTGAAGCTTTCTTT
CSVGGRMNTEAFF
>.|TRBV25-1|few|TRBJ2-7
TGTGCCAGCAGCCGACTATTCGAGCAGTACTTC
CASSRLFEQYF
>TRBD2|TRBV29-1|.|TRBJ2-5
TGCAGCGTTTCTAGCGGGAGGGCCACAGAGACCCAGTACTTC
CSVSSGRATETQYF
>.|TRBV5-1|.|TRBJ1-5
TGCGCCAGCAGCTTTGACAGCATCTCGCCCCAGCATTTT
CASSFDSISPQHF
>TRBD1|TRBV9|.|TRBJ2-1
TGTGCCAGCAGCTTTCGACAGGGCTACAATGAGCAGTTCTTC
CASSFRQGYNEQFF
>.|TRBV19|few|TRBJ2-7
TGTGCCAGTAATTCAGGCCTGGAGGAGAAGCAGTACTTC
CASNSGLEEKQYF
>.|TRBV6-5|.|TRBJ1-1
TGTGCCAGCACCCAGGGTGTGCAAAGCACTGAAGCTTTCTTT
CASTQGVQSTEAFF
>.|TRBV11-2|.|TRBJ1-1
TGTGCCAGCAGCTTAGGCAGACTAATGAACACTGAAGCTTTCTTT
CASSLGRLMNTEAFF
>.|TRBV7-2|.|TRBJ1-5
TGTGCCAGCAGCTCCCAGGGCACCCATCAGCCCCAGCATTTT
CASSSQGTHQPQHF
>.|TRBV28|few|TRBJ1-2
TGTGCCAGCACCACCGGAGGCCGTTATGGCTACACCTTC
CASTTGGRYGYTF
>.|TRBV14|.|TRBJ1-1
TGTGCCAGCAGCCCCCTTGGGCCCGGGGGAACTGAAGCTTTCTTT
CASSPLGPGGTEAFF
>.|TRBV7-2|.|TRBJ2-1
TGTGCCAGCAGCTTATTTCCCGGAGGGAGCTCCTACAATGAGCAGTTCTTC
CASSLFPGGSSYNEQFF
>TRBD2|TRBV5-4|few|TRBJ2-3
TGTGCCAGCAGCTGGGGACTAGCTGGGACAGATACGCAGTATTTT
CASSWGLAGTDTQYF
>.|TRBV2|.|TRBJ2-1
TGTGCCAGCCGGAGGGGATGGAATGAGCAGTTCTTC
CASRRGWNEQFF
>.|TRBV9|.|TRBJ2-3
TGTGCCAGCAGCCAACACCGCACAGATACGCAGTATTTT
CASSQHRTDTQYF
>TRBD2|TRBV28|few|TRBJ2-7
TGTGCCAGCAGGACGGGGGGGCTCGGGCAGTACTTC
CASRTGGLGQYF
>TRBD1|TRBV5-4|.|TRBJ2-7
TGTGCCAGCAGCTTTTACAGGGGGCCTTACGAGCAGTACTTC
CASSFYRGPYEQYF
>.|TRBV14|few|TRBJ2-1
TGTGCCAGCAGCCCCGCCAGCTCCTACAATGAGCAGTTCTTC
CASSPASSYNEQFF
>.|TRBV4-3|few|TRBJ1-5
TGCGCCAGCAGCCAAGATCGGGATCAGCCCCAGCATTTT
CASSQDRDQPQHF
>TRBD2|TRBV5-6|.|TRBJ2-1
TGTGCCAGCAGCTGGGACCCTAGCGGAGAAAAGGATGAGCAGTTCTTC
CASSWDPSGEKDEQFF
>TRBD2|TRBV4-3|.|TRBJ2-7
TGCGCCAGCAGCCAAGATCGGGCGCGGGGGAGAATCTACGAGCAGTACTTC
CASSQDRARGRIYEQYF
>TRBD1|TRBV14|few|TRBJ1-2
TGTGCCAGCAGCCAAATTCAGGGGGCAGGCTATGGCTACACCTTC
CASSQIQGAGYGYTF
>TRBD2|TRBV18|.|TRBJ2-3
TGTGCCAGCTCACCATCTAGCGGGGAGGATACGCAGTATTTT
CASSPSSGEDTQYF
>.|TRBV6-5|.|TRBJ2-5
TGTGCCAGCAGCAGACCGGGTCAAGAGACCCAGTACTTC
CASSRPGQETQYF
>.|TRBV7-8|.|TRBJ2-7
TGTGCCAGCAGCTTAGCGCGGAACGGATACTCCTACGAGCAGTACTTC
CASSLARNGYSYEQYF
>TRBD1|TRBV5-1|.|TRBJ2-5
TGCGCCAGCAGCTTGGCCGGGACAGGGTGGGAGACCCAGTACTTC
CASSLAGTGWETQYF
>.|TRBV19|few|TRBJ2-3
TGTGCCAGTAGTATAGCCGCAGATACGCAGTATTTT
CASSIAADTQYF
>.|TRBV30|few|TRBJ2-1
TGTGCCTGGAGTCGTGTCCCTGAGCAGTTCTTC
CAWSRVPEQFF
>.|TRBV9|.|TRBJ2-2
TGTGCCAGCAGCGTAGAGGGGACACAAAGCACCGGGGAGCTGTTTTTT
CASSVEGTQSTGELFF
>TRBD1|TRBV7-9|few|TRBJ1-1
TGTGCCAGCAGCCATAAGGGACAGGGGGCCCCTGAAGCTTTCTTT
CASSHKGQGAPEAFF
>.|TRBV14|few|TRBJ1-6
TGTGCCAGCCAACAGGGAAATAATTCACCCCTCCACTTT
CASQQGNNSPLHF
>TRBD2|TRBV5-1|once|TRBJ2-4
TGCGCCAGCAGCTTGGTTGCTCTAGCGGGGGGAAACATTCAGTACTTC
CASSLVALAGGNIQYF
>.|TRBV18|.|TRBJ2-2
TGTGCCAGCTCACCACCGTACTTCGAGACAAAAACCACCGGGGAGCTGTTTTTT
CASSPPYFETKTTGELFF
>.|TRBV5-1|few|TRBJ2-7
TGCGCCAGCAGCTTGGGCAGTTCCTACGAGCAGTACTTC
CASSLGSSYEQYF
>.|TRBV20-1|.|TRBJ2-7
TGCAGTGCTAGCGGTTCGTGGGAGCAGTACTTC
CSASGSWEQYF
>.|TRBV18|.|TRBJ1-2
TGTGCCAGCTCACCAAACCGAATGGGCGACAGTGGCTACACCTTC
CASSPNRMGDSGYTF
>.|TRBV18|few|TRBJ2-1
TGTGCCAGCTCATGGCGGAGTCTGAGCTACAATGAGCAGTTCTTC
CASSWRSLSYNEQFF
>.|TRBV19|few|TRBJ1-5
TGTGCCAGTAGTACTACGCCGAGAGAAAATCAGCCCCAGCATTTT
CASSTTPRENQPQHF
>TRBD2|TRBV30|few|TRBJ2-3
TGTGCCTGGAGGGCTAGCGGGAGGGCAGATACGCAGTATTTT
CAWRASGRADTQYF
>TRBD1|TRBV7-2|once|TRBJ1-1
TGTGCCAGCAGCCCCCGACAGGGGACTGAAGCTTTCTTT
CASSPRQGTEAFF
>.|TRBV19|.|TRBJ1-1
TGTGCCAGCGCCCACGCGGCGGGGAACACCCCCACTGAAGCTTTCTTT
CASAHAAGNTPTEAFF
>.|TRBV29-1|once|TRBJ1-1
TGCAGCGTTCCCAAACCCTTTACTATGAACACTGAAGCTTTCTTT
CSVPKPFTMNTEAFF
>.|TRBV7-2|.|TRBJ1-5
TGTGCCAGCAGCCCGGCCGGCAGGGGCGCCCAGCATTTT
CASSPAGRGAQHF
>.|TRBV5-4|few|TRBJ2-3
TGTGCCAGCAGCCTGAGCACAGATACGCAGTATTTT
CASSLSTDTQYF